This TCR beta chain was profiled in a study of cytomegalovirus exposure and HLA in healthy donors. Study conclusions and caveats: Sequencing depth roughly uniform across donors was assumed in presence/absence analyses. Associated with cytomegalovirus, according to the listing, were about 160 TCR beta chains. There were several of the most significant clusters that appeared linked to common viral pathogens in a later analysis.

This CDR3 is built from 14 residues. Germline V lookup: CDR1 SGHTA, CDR2 FQGNSA. Trimming pared 7 bases from V and 3 bases from J, leaving 15 bases between. Primers: 60 Vbeta forward and 13 Jbeta reverse. In the original analysis: Later analysis identified 80 million to 90 million unique TCR beta chains, approximately 11 million shared. Sequencing used immunoSEQ multiplex PCR; TCRdb keeps in-frame clones, though not all of them. That table is the source of V, J and clone size, and D and trimming were worked out from the DNA. The sample includes around 63,000 clones, 75% of them seen just once. In the case of this clone: Its antigen is undetermined.

Sequencing used PBMCs. The rearrangement uses TRBV7-2 and TRBJ2-5; D not resolved. This TCR was recovered from a man in his sixties in good health and CMV-seropositive. The CDR3 DNA reads TGTGCCAGCAACCTGAACGGAGTTAAAGAGACCCAGTACTTC. Its translation: CASNLNGVKETQYF.